This T cell receptor (beta chain) was identified during a study of human thymus T cells. Of note for this clone: What it recognizes is unknown.

Study observations and caveats: Apparent skewing of V and J gene usage characterized both thymic and blood repertoires.

Clones were sequenced by immunoSEQ multiplex PCR, and TCRdb holds only the in-frame ones, with some missing. The sample lists 40,000 to 55,000 clones, 85% to 95% occurring once. Corrective surgery for congenital heart defects was being performed on the healthy Finnish infants who served as donors. Only four of the eight donors provided a 0.5-1 mL blood sample. Blood DNA came from all available leukocytes, not a fixed cell number. Looked up from germline, CDR1 is LNHDA and CDR2 is SQIVND (reference sequence). The CDR3 has 16 residues. V was clipped by 1 base and J by 0 bases; unmatched bases: 5. The receptor's source is a boy younger than two with a congenital heart defect but otherwise immunologically healthy. The material sequenced was blood. The chain is built from TRBV19 and TRBJ1-2; 7 positions match TRBD1. The CDR3 here is CASSIGGTVANYGYTF. The CDR3 nucleotides read TGTGCCAGTAGTATAGGCGGGACAGTAGCTAACTATGGCTACACCTTC.